The source of this TCR beta chain is a study of blood T cell repertoires in COVID-19. Study information: PBMCs, B-cell-depleted T cells, or T cells provided the cDNA or gDNA that made up the material.

Recovered participants had two consecutive negative NP/OP PCR tests, healthcare professional clearance, or symptom resolution. Between the trimmed V and J ends, which lost 6 bases and 3 bases, there was a span of 15 bases. The CDR3 totals 15 residues. Per germline, CDR1 MNHEY and CDR2 SVGEGT. The protocol was immunoSEQ multiplex PCR, while the TCRdb copy is restricted to in-frame clones and leaves out a portion. Of about 320,000 clones listed, about nine tenths are singletons. Sequenced sample: PBMCs or T cells enriched from blood (not recorded which). The chain couples TRBV6-2 or TRBV6-3 to TRBJ1-5, with D possibly matching TRBD1 (5 bases). The TCR comes from a man between 60 and 75 years old who had recovered from COVID-19. DNA for the CDR3: TGTGCCAGCAGCAGAATAGGGGTAAACAATCAGCCCCAGCATTTT. It encodes CASSRIGVNNQPQHF.